This T cell receptor beta chain originates from a study of T cells after posttransplantation cyclophosphamide. The related graft donor's blood sample was taken on the day of bone marrow donation. This CDR3 contains 15 residues. CDR1 is LGHNA, CDR2 YSLEER, per germline. The ends lost 0 bases at V and 2 bases at J; junction bases unmatched: 0. Repertoires were generated with immunoSEQ multiplex PCR, while TCRdb's copy carries only in-frame clones and drops some. The sample lists under 75,000 clones; roughly 95% were seen once. In the case of this clone: Its antigen is as yet unknown.

General observations from the study: Skin or GI-infiltrating T cells shared few TRB sequences with blood. TRB clonality was highly associated with recipient CMV seropositivity and reactivation. Donor-recipient repertoire similarity was low at 1-2 months, rising over year one.

The gene calls are TRBV4-3 and TRBJ1-4; 7 nucleotides line up with TRBD1. This TCR came from a young woman in good health and a related stem cell transplant donor. Sequenced input: PBMCs. CDR3 loop: CASSQEGGTNEKLFF. The CDR3, as DNA: TGCGCCAGCAGCCAAGAAGGGGGCACTAATGAAAAACTGTTTTTT.